This TCR beta chain comes out of a study of OX40 agonist ivuxolimab in advanced cancers. Overall study context: The study treated patients with ivuxolimab, an agonistic anti-OX40 (CD134) antibody. One hepatocellular carcinoma and a couple of cutaneous melanoma patients partially responded.

Findings of the study overall: Mean expanded clone counts were higher in CD8+ than CD4+ T cells.

The data were produced by immunoSEQ multiplex PCR, yet TCRdb's version contains in-frame clones alone and is incomplete. Among roughly 45,000 clones, approximately 86% were seen once, and the ten largest hold 1.9%. Note on this clone: The antigen is undetermined.

Sequences were derived from CD4+ or CD8+ T cells sorted from blood, sampled in a trial of the OX40 agonist ivuxolimab. This clonotype originated in an adult with an advanced solid tumor such as melanoma, head and neck, liver or kidney cancer.

CDR3 DNA sequence: TGTGCCAGTAGTATAGAAGGAAGAACTGAAGCTTTCTTT. It translates to CASSIEGRTEAFF. The chain carries TRBV19 and TRBJ1-1; D not resolved. The V end lost 0 bases, the J end lost 5 bases, and 7 bases lay between the germline ends. The CDR3 extends over 13 amino acids. Germline lookup yields CDR1 LNHDA and CDR2 SQIVND (reference sequence).